A few counts support the clone carrying this T cell receptor (beta chain). Its antigen is not known. Overall study results and limits: Tumor-infiltrating Treg TCR alpha and beta sequences overlapped most with tumor naive CD4+ T cells, then blood naive. Tumor memory CD4+ T cell TCR gene usage clustered with blood and lymph node memory CD4+ cells and lymph node naive CD4+ cells.

CDR3 length equals 14 residues. Deletions cut 4 bases from V and 6 bases from J, with 16 bases between. Germline values: CDR1 SGHRS, CDR2 YFSETQ. After constant-region reverse-primer amplification, full-length variable regions underwent semi-nested PCR with Nested Universal Primer A. A single record per CDR3 protein comes from TCRdb applying MiXCR to the 5' RACE reads. The sample holds approximately 7,200 distinct CDR3 sequences; approximately 42% are singletons and the top ten take 4% to 5%. V is TRBV5-1 and J is TRBJ1-1; possibly TRBD1 for D (6 bases). Sample: memory CD4+ T cells sorted from blood. Sample subset: memory CD4+ T cells, CD4+CD45RO+CD25-. This clonotype was sampled from a female donor with breast cancer. This CDR3 is CASSTQTGSAEAFF. In DNA form, the CDR3 reads TGCGCCAGCAGCACCCAAACAGGGAGCGCTGAAGCTTTCTTT. The full variable domain, rest sourced from reference TRBV5-1 and TRBJ1-1, is KAGVTQTPRYLIKTRGQQVTLSCSPISGHRSVSWYQQTPGQGLQFLFEYFSETQRNKGNFPGRFSGRQFSNSRSEMNVSTLELGDSALYLCASSTQTGSAEAFFGQGTRLTVV.